These 31 T cell receptor beta chains originate from one sample sequenced in a study of breast tumors, draining lymph nodes, adjacent tissues. The lymph nodes were axillary draining lymph nodes from breast cancer patients. TCRdb independently ran MiXCR on the multiplex PCR reads; one entry per CDR3 protein. The sample contains some 130,000 distinct CDR3 sequences, 20% to 25% of which appear only once. The sequenced sample consisted of axillary lymph node tissue. These receptors were taken from a female donor with breast cancer. Some clones in this sample may be carry-over from other donors' samples.

To note about this clonotype: A much larger clone is a single base away; this may be a read error. V gene TRBV30 combines with J gene TRBJ2-7; D remains ambiguous. The V and J ends lost 0 bases and 1 base respectively, with 10 bases between them. The CDR3 runs to 14 residues. Germline assignment: CDR1 GTSNPN and CDR2 SVGIG (reference sequence). The CDR3 DNA is TGTGCCTGGAGTGTACCGGTGGGGTCCTACGAGCAGTACTTC. It is translated as CAWSVPVGSYEQYF.

About this clonotype itself: One base away lies a much larger clone, so this may be a sequencing read error. The rearrangement links TRBV6-5 to TRBJ1-2, with unresolved D. The germline V and J ends were trimmed by 5 bases and 6 bases, with 13 bases remaining between them. CDR1 and CDR2 (germline): MNHEY, SVGAGI. The CDR3 spans 13 residues. The CDR3 here is CASSPRTYHGYTF. CDR3 nucleotides: TGTGCCAGCAGTCCACGGACGTATCATGGCTACACCTTC.

A remark on this clonotype: Just one base apart from a much larger clone, this may be a read error. The chain couples TRBV7-8 to TRBJ2-3, with D unresolved. Germline-derived CDR1 and CDR2 are SGHVS and FQNEAQ. V was trimmed by 5 bases and J by 6 bases, leaving 9 bases between them. The CDR3 totals 12 residues. CDR3 bases: TGTGCCAGCAGCGGCCGGGCGGATACGCAGTATTTT. It translates to CASSGRADTQYF.

Notes on this clonotype: Since a much larger clone is just one base distant, this may be a read error. The CDR3 protein is CACSTPGQYNEQFF. The CDR3 DNA is TGTGCCTGCAGTACCCCAGGACAGTACAATGAGCAGTTCTTC. The rearrangement links TRBV25-1 to TRBJ2-1, with a weak D call TRBD1 (6 bases). This CDR3 spans 14 amino acids. Germline V gives CDR1 MGHDK, CDR2 SYGVNS.

V gene TRBV28 combines with J gene TRBJ2-7; 14 bases agree with TRBD2. Trimming cost V 9 bases and J 3 bases; bases outside gene matches: 4. Germline V lookup: CDR1 MDHEN, CDR2 SYDVKM. This CDR3 comprises 14 residues. The CDR3 sequence: CASEGLAGVYEQYF. The CDR3 DNA reads TGTGCCAGTGAGGGACTAGCGGGAGTCTACGAGCAGTACTTC.

This clonotype was seen at least ten times. V usage is TRBV7-9 and J usage is TRBJ2-2; D is unclear. Trimming pared 0 bases from V and 6 bases from J, leaving 11 bases between. Germline CDR1 is SEHNR and CDR2 is FQNEAQ (reference sequence). The CDR3 length is 15 residues. The CDR3 spells CASSLALPAAGELFF. The CDR3 bases are TGTGCCAGCAGCTTAGCGCTTCCCGCAGCCGGGGAGCTGTTTTTT.

This clonotype was detected ten times or more. The V call is TRBV7-6, the J call TRBJ2-1, with D possibly matching TRBD2 (10 bases). V was cut by 1 base and J by 3 bases, with 22 bases left in between. Germline V CDR1 and CDR2: SGHVS, FNYEAQ. This CDR3 has 19 residues. CDR3 loop: CASSLDTSGMGQGYNEQFF. The CDR3 DNA reads as TGTGCCAGCAGCTTAGATACTAGCGGGATGGGACAGGGCTACAATGAGCAGTTCTTC.

This chain uses TRBV27 with TRBJ2-3; D remains ambiguous. Germline CDR1 MNHEY, CDR2 SMNVEV (reference sequence). The CDR3 contains 14 residues. The V end lost 5 bases, the J end lost 2 bases, and 11 bases lay between the germline ends. The CDR3 DNA is TGTGCCAGCAGTCTGCCCGGGCCCACAGATACGCAGTATTTT. Residues: CASSLPGPTDTQYF.

This clonotype was counted at least ten times. The CDR3 reads CASSLTSSTGELFF. The CDR3 region has the DNA TGTGCCAGCAGTTTGACTAGCTCCACCGGGGAGCTGTTTTTT. The chain couples TRBV6-2 or TRBV6-3 to TRBJ2-2; 7 bases match TRBD2. V gave up 4 bases and J gave up 4 bases; unmatched junction bases: 3. Germline CDR1 reads MNHEY; CDR2 reads SVGEGT. The CDR3 is 14 amino acids.

This clonotype was seen many times. The chain recombines TRBV6-5 with TRBJ2-5, with 10 bases aligning to TRBD2. The CDR3 loop spans 14 amino acids. Looked up from germline, CDR1 is MNHEY and CDR2 is SVGAGI. Germline trimming cut 5 bases from V and 5 bases from J; bases unmatched to any gene: 5. The CDR3 region is CASSPLAGDETQYF. CDR3 sequence (DNA): TGTGCCAGCAGTCCCCTAGCGGGAGATGAGACCCAGTACTTC.

This clonotype was seen at least ten times. The chain joins TRBV7-7 to TRBJ2-7; possible D gene TRBD1, 6 bases. Germline CDR1 is SSHAT and CDR2 is FNYEAQ (reference sequence). CDR3 length: 13 residues. V lost 5 bases to trimming and J lost 4 bases, with 12 bases between them. As DNA, the CDR3 is TGTGCCAGCAGCCTCTACCAGGGGTACGAGCAGTACTTC. This translates into CASSLYQGYEQYF.

In this sample, this clonotype turned up many times. The chain uses TRBV2 and TRBJ1-5; D is undetermined. Per the germline V gene, CDR1 is SNHLY and CDR2 is FYNNEI. The CDR3 totals 15 residues. The germline V and J ends were trimmed by 5 bases and 1 base, with 12 bases remaining between them. The CDR3 sequence is CASSIRSGSNQPQHF. In DNA, the CDR3 is TGTGCCAGCAGTATAAGGTCAGGAAGCAATCAGCCCCAGCATTTT.

This clonotype has a count of ten or more. This sequence joins TRBV7-8 and TRBJ2-3; unclear D gene. Trimming pared 1 base from V and 3 bases from J, leaving 11 bases between. This CDR3 contains 15 residues. Per germline, CDR1 SGHVS and CDR2 FQNEAQ. CDR3 in DNA: TGTGCCAGCAGCTTAGGCAGGCCAGGTACAGATACGCAGTATTTT. As protein: CASSLGRPGTDTQYF.

This clonotype was seen a handful of times. V usage is TRBV5-8 and J usage is TRBJ2-3, with TRBD1 identical over 8 bases. After removal of 4 bases from V and 2 bases from J, the junction contained 12 bases not matched to a gene. Germline V gives CDR1 SGHTS, CDR2 YDEGEE. The CDR3 runs to 17 residues. CDR3 sequence reads: CASSDSPRTGHTDTQYF. In DNA form, the CDR3 reads TGTGCCAGCAGCGACTCTCCACGGACAGGGCACACAGATACGCAGTATTTT.

This clonotype was observed at least ten times. The V call is TRBV20-1, the J call TRBJ2-3; D may correspond to TRBD1 or TRBD2 (6 bases each). The CDR3 runs to 14 residues. V lost 5 bases, J lost 4 bases, and 16 bases lay in between. Germline CDR1 is DFQATT and CDR2 is SNEGSKA (reference sequence). CDR3 protein: CSAFPSRGADTQYF. The CDR3, as DNA: TGCAGTGCTTTCCCTAGTAGGGGGGCAGATACGCAGTATTTT.

Comments on this clonotype: A single base separates this from a much larger clone, so it may be a read error. J is TRBJ2-2 and V is TRBV2, with 9 bases fitting TRBD2. The germline V gene has CDR1 SNHLY and CDR2 FYNNEI. The CDR3 totals 14 residues. CDR3: CASGLAGNIGELFF. The CDR3 DNA is TGTGCCAGCGGGCTAGCGGGAAACATCGGGGAGCTGTTTTTT.

Worth noting for this clonotype: This may stem from a read error, because a much larger clone lies one nucleotide away. The chain carries TRBV24-1 and TRBJ1-2; no clear D. The length of the CDR3 is 12 residues. Germline lookup yields CDR1 KGHDR and CDR2 SFDVKD. The DNA for the CDR3 is TGTGCCACCGGTGACTCCTTCTATGGCTACACCTTC. This encodes CATGDSFYGYTF.

This clonotype was found many times. The chain employs TRBV19 and TRBJ2-2; no firm D call. V lost 3 bases and J lost 6, with 14 bases in between. Germline-derived CDR1 and CDR2 are LNHDA and SQIVND (reference sequence). The CDR3 length is 15 residues. DNA of the CDR3: TGTGCCAGTAGTATGAAGACGGCGAGGCCCGGGGAGCTGTTTTTT. Residues: CASSMKTARPGELFF.

As to this clonotype: A read error may explain this, as a much larger clone is one base away. The chain carries TRBV12-3 or TRBV12-4 and TRBJ2-5; D is possibly TRBD1 or TRBD2 (7 bases each). The CDR3 loop spans 13 amino acids. Between the trimmed V and J ends, which lost 8 bases and 7 bases, there was a span of 17 bases. The CDR3 sequence is CASGTGQRGTQYF. The CDR3 bases are TGTGCCAGCGGTACGGGACAGCGGGGGACCCAGTACTTC.

This clonotype came up many times. The rearrangement uses TRBV28 and TRBJ2-7; TRBD1 agrees at 7 bases. After removal of 6 bases from V and 7 bases from J, the junction contained 9 bases not matched to a gene. This CDR3 is 13 amino acids long. Germline CDR1 MDHEN, CDR2 SYDVKM. The DNA of the CDR3 is TGTGCCAGCAGACACGACAGGGTGGAAGAGCAGTACTTC. Translation: CASRHDRVEEQYF.

As to this clonotype: This may come from a read error, since a much larger clone is one base off. This chain connects TRBV7-2 to TRBJ1-6, with 9 positions matching TRBD1. The CDR3 contains 15 residues. The germline CDR1 and CDR2 sequences are SGHTA and FQGNSA. CDR3 loop: CASSLGTGVNSPLRF. DNA of the CDR3: TGTGCCAGCAGCTTAGGGACAGGGGTAAATTCACCCCTCCGCTTT.

Concerning this clonotype: A clone one base away is much larger, so this may be a read error. The chain carries TRBV5-1 and TRBJ2-5, with TRBD2 matching 9 bases. V trimming: 4 bases; J trimming: 5 bases; junction bases outside the gene matches: 9. This CDR3 comprises 15 residues. CDR1 SGHRS and CDR2 YFSETQ come from the germline V gene. This CDR3 is CASSPPGSGSETQYF. CDR3 nucleotide sequence: TGCGCCAGCAGCCCCCCGGGTAGCGGGAGTGAGACCCAGTACTTC.

This clonotype has a count of ten or more. The gene calls are TRBV2 and TRBJ2-7; D is possibly TRBD2 (5 bases). V gave up 8 bases and J gave up 2 bases, with 10 bases separating them. Germline V gives CDR1 SNHLY, CDR2 FYNNEI. CDR3 size: 12 residues. CDR3 loop: CASGRQAYEQYF. DNA of the CDR3: TGTGCCAGCGGGAGACAAGCCTACGAGCAGTACTTC. The full variable domain, its missing parts supplied by reference TRBV2 and TRBJ2-7, is EPEVTQTPSHQVTQMGQEVILRCVPISNHLYFYWYRQILGQKVEFLVSFYNNEISEKSEIFDDQFSVERPDGSNFTLKIRSTKLEDSAMYFCASGRQAYEQYFGPGTRLTVT.

This clonotype was observed many times. This chain connects TRBV9 to TRBJ1-3; D might be TRBD1 (6 bases). CDR1 is SGDLS, CDR2 YYNGEE, per germline. V lost 4 bases and J 2 bases, leaving 16 bases between the germline ends. The CDR3 runs to 16 residues. CDR3 loop: CASSRITGIAGNTIYF. DNA of the CDR3: TGTGCCAGCAGCAGGATAACAGGGATCGCTGGAAACACCATATATTTT.

This clonotype was recorded at least ten times. The junction shows a germline mismatch at one end, possibly a read error. The J gene is TRBJ2-1, the V gene TRBV7-7; D perhaps matches TRBD1 (6 bases). Germline CDR1 is SSHAT and CDR2 is FNYEAQ (reference sequence). The CDR3 length is 16 residues. Here the CDR3 reads CASSPGAPRGIHEQFF. CDR3 coding DNA: TGTGCTAGCAGCCCAGGGGCCCCCCGAGGGATTCATGAGCAGTTCTTC.

This clonotype has ten or more counts. The chain has TRBV11-3 and TRBJ2-1; tentative D call: TRBD2 (5 bases). Germline V gives CDR1 SGHNT, CDR2 YENEEA. Trimming took 1 base from V and 6 from J, leaving 13 bases between them. CDR3 length: 15 amino acids. CDR3 sequence reads: CASSLAPGLLNEQFF. The CDR3 nucleotides are TGTGCCAGCAGCTTAGCACCCGGACTTCTCAATGAGCAGTTCTTC.

This clonotype was seen at least ten times. V is TRBV9 and J is TRBJ2-1, with no clear D. Germline V CDR1 and CDR2: SGDLS, YYNGEE. The CDR3 sequence is 15 residues long. Trimming left V 0 bases short and J 4 bases short, with 11 bases between. The CDR3 nucleotides are TGTGCCAGCAGCGTAGCCTTCGGTGGTTACAATGAGCAGTTCTTC. It translates to CASSVAFGGYNEQFF.

V gene TRBV6-2 or TRBV6-3 combines with J gene TRBJ1-2; 11 bases line up with TRBD1. There are 17 residues in the CDR3. Per the germline V gene, CDR1 is MNHEY and CDR2 is SVGEGT. V lost 4 bases to trimming and J lost 4 bases; unmatched junction nucleotides: 11. The CDR3: CASSSDRGQTRIYGYTF. The DNA of the CDR3 is TGTGCCAGCAGTTCGGACAGGGGGCAGACAAGAATCTATGGCTACACCTTC.

This clonotype was observed many times. This chain connects TRBV7-2 to TRBJ2-1; D not resolved. The CDR3 runs to 12 residues. The V gene lost 3 bases and the J gene lost 9 bases, with 9 bases spanning the gap. Per germline, CDR1 SGHTA and CDR2 FQGNSA. The CDR3 loop reads CASSLELGEQFF. CDR3 nucleotide sequence: TGTGCCAGCAGCTTGGAGCTAGGTGAGCAGTTCTTC.

This clonotype appeared many times. J is TRBJ1-3 and V is TRBV6-1, with 7 bases identical to TRBD1. Germline values: CDR1 MNHNS, CDR2 SASEGT. The CDR3 extends over 15 amino acids. V dropped 4 bases and J dropped 8; count of bases not matched to a gene: 11. In nucleotides, the CDR3 is TGTGCCAGCAGTGGGGCAGGGGGTGGGTTGGACACCATATATTTT. It encodes CASSGAGGGLDTIYF.

In regard to this clonotype: A much larger clone differs from this one at a single base, so this may be a read error. The chain joins TRBV12-3 or TRBV12-4 to TRBJ2-2; a possible D gene is TRBD2 (5 bases). The CDR3 is made up of 15 amino acids. CDR3 sequence: CASSPNGPTTGELSF. The CDR3 DNA follows: TGTGCCAGCAGTCCAAACGGACCAACAACCGGGGAGCTGTCTTTT.